Included here is one TCR beta chain sequence, with context. Its target is unknown. This CDR3 region has 15 residues. The source of the sample is a study of CXCR3-negative and CXCR3-positive naive CD8 T cells. The overall study: The TRB read total, about 135 million, broke down to about 1.5 +/- 0.3 million reads per library.

Overall study results and limits: Sequencing showed both naive subsets with comparably high diversity, and memory CD8+ cells much lower. Once cells were cryopreserved, CXCR3 expression went down partly, and most assays used fresh PBMCs.

TRB cDNA was prepared as libraries by UMI-labeled 5' RACE. Each CDR3 protein gets one entry in TCRdb, which reprocessed the 5' RACE reads and gives no DNA. This listing includes 100,000 to 150,000 distinct CDR3 sequences. V gene TRBV23-1 combines with J gene TRBJ2-2. TRBV23-1 is known as an ORF, though its function is uncertain. This receptor was obtained from a human donor in good health. Some clones in this sample may be carry-over from other donors' samples. Sequencing was performed on naive CXCR3- CD8+ T cells from blood. The subset was: CD45RO-CCR7+CD27+CD95- naive CD8+ T cells lacking CXCR3 (TNR3-). The CDR3 here is CASSQSTSYTGELFF.